The source of this T cell receptor (beta chain) is a study of T cell changes during pregnancy in multiple sclerosis. Sequencing used immunoSEQ multiplex PCR; TCRdb keeps in-frame clones, though not all of them. This repertoire shows about 60,000 clones, almost 95% found once; its top ten account for over 0.8%. Germline V gene sequence: CDR1 SGDLS, CDR2 YYNGEE. The length of the CDR3 is 14 residues. With 10 bases clipped from V and 6 bases from J, the junction kept 15 bases outside the gene matches. The TCR was taken from a female donor with multiple sclerosis, enrolled in a pregnancy study. The rearrangement links TRBV9 to TRBJ2-7, with 8 positions matching TRBD2. Specimen: peripheral blood, collected in the first trimester of pregnancy. CDR3 DNA: TGTGCCCCCAAAGCGGGCGGGGGGTCCGGCGAGCAGTACTTC. Translating it yields CAPKAGGGSGEQYF.